The source of this T cell receptor beta chain is a study of control samples from healthy donors and cancer patients. Sequencing used immunoSEQ multiplex PCR; TCRdb keeps in-frame clones, though not all of them. The sample yields approximately 94,000 clones, about four fifths seen once. Germline V gene lookup returns CDR1 MNHEY and CDR2 SVGEGT. J was trimmed by 0 bases and V by 2 bases; bases with no gene match: 8. The CDR3 runs to 19 residues. The TCR was taken from an older man with lung cancer. Sequencing was performed on PBMCs. V gene TRBV6-2 or TRBV6-3 combines with J gene TRBJ2-3, with 13 nucleotides matching TRBD2. CDR3 loop: CASSYTGLAGPDSTDTQYF. The CDR3 region has the DNA TGTGCCAGCAGTTACACGGGACTAGCGGGGCCCGATAGCACAGATACGCAGTATTTT.